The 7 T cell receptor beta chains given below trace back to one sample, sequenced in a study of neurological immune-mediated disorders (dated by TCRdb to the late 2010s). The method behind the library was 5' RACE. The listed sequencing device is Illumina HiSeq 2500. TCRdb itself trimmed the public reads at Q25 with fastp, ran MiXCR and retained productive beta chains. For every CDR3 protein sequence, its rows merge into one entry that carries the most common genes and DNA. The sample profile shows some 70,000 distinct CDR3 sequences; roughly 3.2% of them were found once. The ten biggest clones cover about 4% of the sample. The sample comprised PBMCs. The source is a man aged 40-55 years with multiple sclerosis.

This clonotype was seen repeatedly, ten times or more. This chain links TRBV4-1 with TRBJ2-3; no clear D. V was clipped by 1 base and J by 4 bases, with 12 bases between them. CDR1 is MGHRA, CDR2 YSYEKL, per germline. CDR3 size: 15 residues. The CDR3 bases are TGCGCCAGCAGCCAAGCAATTCTGGCGGCAGATACGCAGTATTTT. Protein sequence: CASSQAILAADTQYF.

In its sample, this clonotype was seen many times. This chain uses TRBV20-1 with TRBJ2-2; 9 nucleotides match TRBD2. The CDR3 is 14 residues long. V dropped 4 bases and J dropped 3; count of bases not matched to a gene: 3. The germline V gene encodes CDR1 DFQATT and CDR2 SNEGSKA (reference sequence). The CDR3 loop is CSAKAGGYTGELFF. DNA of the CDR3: TGCAGTGCTAAAGCGGGAGGTTACACCGGGGAGCTGTTTTTT.

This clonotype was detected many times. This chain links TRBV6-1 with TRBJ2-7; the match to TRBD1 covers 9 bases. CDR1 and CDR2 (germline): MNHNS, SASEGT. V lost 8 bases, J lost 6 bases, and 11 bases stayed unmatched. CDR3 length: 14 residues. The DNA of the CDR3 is TGTGCCAGCCTGCTGGGACAGGGAAGATCCGAGCAGTACTTC. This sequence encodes CASLLGQGRSEQYF.

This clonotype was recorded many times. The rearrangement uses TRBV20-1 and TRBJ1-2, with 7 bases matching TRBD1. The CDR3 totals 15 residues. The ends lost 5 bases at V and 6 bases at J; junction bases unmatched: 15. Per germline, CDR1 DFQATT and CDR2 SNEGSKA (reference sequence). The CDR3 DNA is TGCAGTGCTGAGCCCAATGGGCAGGGGGGACATGGCTACACCTTC. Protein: CSAEPNGQGGHGYTF.

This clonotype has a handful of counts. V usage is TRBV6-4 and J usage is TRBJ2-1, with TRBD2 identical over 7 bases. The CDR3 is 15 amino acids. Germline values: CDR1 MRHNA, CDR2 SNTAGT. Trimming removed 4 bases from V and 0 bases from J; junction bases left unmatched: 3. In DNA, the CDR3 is TGTGCCAGCAGTGCCGGCGGGAGCTCCTACAATGAGCAGTTCTTC. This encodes CASSAGGSSYNEQFF.

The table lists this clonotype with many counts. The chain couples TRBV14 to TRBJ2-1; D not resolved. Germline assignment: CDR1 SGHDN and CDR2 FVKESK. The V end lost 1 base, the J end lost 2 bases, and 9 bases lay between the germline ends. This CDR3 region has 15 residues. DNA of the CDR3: TGTGCCAGCAGCCAAGGGAATACCCCCTACAATGAGCAGTTCTTC. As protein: CASSQGNTPYNEQFF.

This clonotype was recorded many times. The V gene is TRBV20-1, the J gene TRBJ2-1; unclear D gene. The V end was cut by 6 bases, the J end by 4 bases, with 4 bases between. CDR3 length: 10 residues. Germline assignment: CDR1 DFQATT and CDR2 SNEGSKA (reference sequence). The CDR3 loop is CSAYYNEQFF. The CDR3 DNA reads TGCAGTGCGTATTACAATGAGCAGTTCTTC.